This TCR beta chain was sequenced for a study of T cells after yellow fever vaccination. CDR3 length: 12 residues. CDR1 is DFQATT, CDR2 SNEGSKA, per germline (reference sequence). The V gene lost 3 bases and the J gene lost 5 bases, with 8 bases spanning the gap. A 5'RACE template-switching step, the method used to make TCR cDNA, added a universal primer site and UMIs. TCRdb itself ran the 5' RACE reads through MiXCR, one entry per CDR3 protein. Of more than 95,000 distinct CDR3 sequences detected, under 8.5% appear once; the ten largest clones hold roughly 2.6%. Study-level results: Boosting was followed by the reappearance of most primary-vaccination clones (about 97% CD4, about 88% CD8). A secondary response was less intense yet reached its peak sooner, at day 5 versus 15.

This clonotype was counted at least ten times. The antigen remains undetermined. Sequenced material: CD4+ T cells sorted from PBMCs, taken 10 days after the first yellow fever vaccination. The TCR was taken from a man between 18 and 35 years old who received the YFV17D yellow fever vaccine. The V gene is TRBV20-1, the J gene TRBJ2-1; D tentatively reads TRBD1 or TRBD2 (6 bases each). The CDR3 protein is CSARRGDNEQFF. CDR3 DNA sequence: TGCAGTGCTAGGAGGGGGGACAATGAGCAGTTCTTC.